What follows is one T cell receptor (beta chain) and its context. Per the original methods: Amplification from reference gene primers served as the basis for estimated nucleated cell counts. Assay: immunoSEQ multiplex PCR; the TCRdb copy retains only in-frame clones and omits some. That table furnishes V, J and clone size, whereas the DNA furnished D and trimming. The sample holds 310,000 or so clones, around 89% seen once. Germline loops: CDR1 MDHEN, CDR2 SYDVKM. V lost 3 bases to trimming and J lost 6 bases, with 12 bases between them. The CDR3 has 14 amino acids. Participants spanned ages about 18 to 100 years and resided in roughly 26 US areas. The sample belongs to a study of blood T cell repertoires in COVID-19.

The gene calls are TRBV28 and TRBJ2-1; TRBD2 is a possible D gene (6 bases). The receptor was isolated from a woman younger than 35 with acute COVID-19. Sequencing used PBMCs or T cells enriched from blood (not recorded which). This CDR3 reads CASSFRGGTNEQFF. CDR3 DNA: TGTGCCAGCAGTTTTCGCGGAGGGACCAATGAGCAGTTCTTC. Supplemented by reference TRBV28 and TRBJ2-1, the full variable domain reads DVKVTQSSRYLVKRTGEKVFLECVQDMDHENMFWYRQDPGLGLRLIYFSYDVKMKEKGDIPEGYSVSREKKERFSLILESASTNQTSMYLCASSFRGGTNEQFFGPGTRLTVL.